These 10 T cell receptor beta chains share one sample of origin, sequenced in a study of blood T cell repertoires in COVID-19. Measured with immunoSEQ multiplex PCR; TCRdb has only the in-frame clones, and not every one. This table holds roughly 500,000 clones, 80% to 90% found once. The specimen was peripheral blood. These receptors all come from a human donor in a cohort sampled during active COVID-19.

The J gene is TRBJ2-7, the V gene TRBV28, with 14 bases that match TRBD2. Unmatched junction bases numbered 10, after V lost 3 bases and J lost 6 bases. The germline gives CDR1 MDHEN, CDR2 SYDVKM. This CDR3 contains 17 residues. This CDR3 reads CASSFSGAGTSGSEQYF. Here the CDR3 DNA reads TGTGCCAGCAGTTTTTCGGGGGCCGGGACTAGCGGGAGCGAGCAGTACTTC.

This clone appeared a single time. This chain joins TRBV7-2 and TRBJ2-1; 12 bases match TRBD2. The CDR3 totals 18 residues. V shed 5 bases, J shed 11 bases, and the junction held 19 bases outside the gene matches. Germline V gene lookup returns CDR1 SGHTA and CDR2 FQGNSA. CDR3 sequence: CASSLVGIWTSGIRQQFF. CDR3 nucleotide sequence: TGTGCCAGCAGCCTCGTCGGGATCTGGACTAGCGGGATACGGCAGCAGTTCTTC.

The CDR3 coding sequence is TGCAGCGTTGGAGGAGAAGCCACGGGTAAATACGAGCAGTACTTC. As protein: CSVGGEATGKYEQYF. This chain connects TRBV29-1 to TRBJ2-7; D gene ambiguous. The V end was cut by 4 bases, the J end by 4 bases, with 20 bases between. The germline gives CDR1 SQVTM, CDR2 ANQGSEA. CDR3 length: 15 amino acids.

The chain recombines TRBV27 with TRBJ2-1; 7 bases map to TRBD2. CDR1 and CDR2 from the germline V gene are MNHEY and SMNVEV (reference sequence). The CDR3 is 19 amino acids. J was trimmed by 3 bases and V by 3 bases; bases with no gene match: 17. The chain's CDR3 is CASSLGGWVGAGIYNEQFF. In DNA, the CDR3 is TGTGCCAGCAGTTTGGGGGGGTGGGTTGGAGCGGGAATCTACAATGAGCAGTTCTTC.

In this sample, this clone turned up a few times. V gene TRBV19 combines with J gene TRBJ2-7, with 8 bases that match TRBD1. Trimming removed 5 bases from V and 0 bases from J; junction bases left unmatched: 6. CDR1 and CDR2 from the germline V gene are LNHDA and SQIVND (reference sequence). The CDR3 is 15 residues long. The CDR3 protein is CASSPDRVPSYEQYF. The CDR3 region has the DNA TGTGCCAGTAGTCCGGACAGGGTCCCCTCCTACGAGCAGTACTTC.

This sequence joins TRBV11-2 and TRBJ2-3; weak D call: TRBD1 (6 bases). Germline V lookup: CDR1 SGHAT, CDR2 FQNNGV. CDR3 size: 17 residues. Trimming left V 4 bases short and J 2 bases short, with 19 bases between. The CDR3 nucleotides are TGTGCCAGCAGCTCATCCTCCGGGACACCCGCCACAGATACGCAGTATTTT. Translation: CASSSSSGTPATDTQYF.

The V gene is TRBV7-3, the J gene TRBJ1-1; the D gene is possibly TRBD1 (6 bases). Trimming shortened V by 5 bases and J by 8 bases, and 21 bases separated the two germline ends. The CDR3 contains 15 residues. CDR1 is SGHTA, CDR2 FQGTGA, per germline. In nucleotides, the CDR3 is TGTGCCAGCAGCCCGTCTGGGGGCCAGCCTGTCGAAGCTTTCTTT. Translation gives CASSPSGGQPVEAFF.

V and J are TRBV7-3 and TRBJ2-1; 11 nucleotides match TRBD2. The CDR3 runs 16 residues. With V trimmed by 1 base and J by 9 bases, 8 bases remained unmatched. The germline CDR1 and CDR2 sequences are SGHTA and FQGTGA. The CDR3 protein is CASSLSPSGRRGEQFF. CDR3 nucleotides: TGTGCCAGCAGCTTAAGCCCTAGCGGGAGGCGTGGTGAGCAGTTCTTC.

The rearrangement uses TRBV12-3 or TRBV12-4 and TRBJ1-2; D perhaps matches TRBD1 (5 bases). The CDR3 covers 12 residues. V gave up 6 bases and J gave up 2 bases, with 7 bases separating them. The CDR3 here is CASSRGNYGYTF. The CDR3 DNA reads TGTGCCAGCAGCCGGGGGAACTATGGCTACACCTTC.

This sequence joins TRBV5-1 and TRBJ2-7; 9 nucleotides match TRBD2. V shed 0 bases, J shed 0 bases, and the junction held 4 bases outside the gene matches. This CDR3 has 16 residues. CDR1 is SGHRS, CDR2 YFSETQ, per germline. CDR3 bases: TGCGCCAGCAGCTTGGCCGATAGCGGGAGCTCCTACGAGCAGTACTTC. As protein: CASSLADSGSSYEQYF.